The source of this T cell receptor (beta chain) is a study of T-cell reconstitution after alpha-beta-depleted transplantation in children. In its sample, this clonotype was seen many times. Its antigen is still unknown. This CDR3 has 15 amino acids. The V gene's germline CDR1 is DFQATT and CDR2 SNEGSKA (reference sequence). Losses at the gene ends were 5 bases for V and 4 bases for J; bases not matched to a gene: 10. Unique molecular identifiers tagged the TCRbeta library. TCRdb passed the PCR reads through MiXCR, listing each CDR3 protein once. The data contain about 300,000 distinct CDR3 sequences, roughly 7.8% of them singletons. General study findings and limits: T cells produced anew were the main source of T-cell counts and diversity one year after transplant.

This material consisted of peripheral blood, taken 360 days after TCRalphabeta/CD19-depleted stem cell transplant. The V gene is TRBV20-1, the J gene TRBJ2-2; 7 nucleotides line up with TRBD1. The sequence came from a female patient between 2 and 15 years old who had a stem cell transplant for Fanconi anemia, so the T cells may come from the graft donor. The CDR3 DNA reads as TGCAGTGCTCCCGACCCGGACAGGCTCACCGGGGAGCTGTTTTTT. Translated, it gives CSAPDPDRLTGELFF.